A selection of T cell receptor beta chains follows, all from one sample in a study of lymphopenia after photon versus proton radiotherapy. Libraries were prepared by immunoSEQ multiplex PCR; TCRdb keeps only in-frame clonotypes and omits some of them. The repertoire holds about 25,000 clones, about nine tenths seen once, with about 19% in the top ten. The sample consisted of peripheral blood, taken from a patient treated with photon-based radiotherapy. All receptors derive from a man aged 45-65 years with gastric cancer. Each CDR3 is given with its conserved first and last residue. Each record gives: D gene, V gene, clone size, J gene, CDR3 protein, CDR3 DNA. A D gene is named only where the DNA matches it firmly. Clone size is given for some rows only: seen once, a few or many times, or a class if the clone is expanded.

d_call: TRBD2
v_call: TRBV27
clone_size: NA
j_call: TRBJ2-3
cdr3_aa: CASRPLAESADTQYF
cdr3_nt: TGTGCCAGTCGGCCTCTAGCGGAGAGCGCAGATACGCAGTATTTT

d_call: NA
v_call: TRBV5-5
clone_size: NA
j_call: TRBJ1-5
cdr3_aa: CASSSFTGNNQPQHF
cdr3_nt: TGTGCCAGCAGCTCCTTTACGGGCAACAATCAGCCCCAGCATTTT

d_call: NA
v_call: TRBV11-2
clone_size: NA
j_call: TRBJ1-3
cdr3_aa: CASSLRGFSGNTIYF
cdr3_nt: TGTGCCAGCAGCTTACGGGGATTCTCTGGAAACACCATATATTTT

d_call: NA
v_call: TRBV4-1
clone_size: NA
j_call: TRBJ2-5
cdr3_aa: CASSQLGQGKETQYF
cdr3_nt: TGCGCCAGCAGCCAACTCGGGCAGGGAAAAGAGACCCAGTACTTC

d_call: TRBD2
v_call: TRBV4-3
clone_size: once
j_call: TRBJ2-1
cdr3_aa: CASSQEVAGYNEQFF
cdr3_nt: TGCGCCAGCAGCCAAGAAGTAGCGGGATACAATGAGCAGTTCTTC

d_call: TRBD1
v_call: TRBV30
clone_size: NA
j_call: TRBJ1-5
cdr3_aa: CAWSPGQAASEPQHF
cdr3_nt: TGTGCCTGGAGTCCGGGACAGGCCGCGAGCGAGCCCCAGCATTTT

d_call: NA
v_call: TRBV2
clone_size: NA
j_call: TRBJ1-1
cdr3_aa: CASRPRGNTEAFF
cdr3_nt: TGTGCCAGCAGGCCCAGGGGGAACACTGAAGCTTTCTTT

d_call: NA
v_call: TRBV4-1
clone_size: NA
j_call: TRBJ1-2
cdr3_aa: CASSQAAGEDYGYTF
cdr3_nt: TGCGCCAGCAGCCAAGCGGCAGGGGAGGACTATGGCTACACCTTC

d_call: NA
v_call: TRBV6-6
clone_size: NA
j_call: TRBJ1-5
cdr3_aa: CASSQRGSNQPQHF
cdr3_nt: TGTGCCAGCAGCCAAAGAGGTAGCAATCAGCCCCAGCATTTT

d_call: TRBD1
v_call: TRBV6-1
clone_size: NA
j_call: TRBJ1-5
cdr3_aa: CASSEVGTGSRNQPQHF
cdr3_nt: TGTGCCAGCAGTGAAGTGGGGACAGGGAGTCGCAATCAGCCCCAGCATTTT

d_call: NA
v_call: TRBV2
clone_size: few
j_call: TRBJ1-2
cdr3_aa: CASAKQLTYGYTF
cdr3_nt: TGTGCCAGCGCGAAACAGCTTACCTATGGCTACACCTTC

d_call: NA
v_call: TRBV6-1
clone_size: NA
j_call: TRBJ2-2
cdr3_aa: CASQGSNTGELFF
cdr3_nt: TGTGCCAGCCAGGGCTCGAACACCGGGGAGCTGTTTTTT

d_call: NA
v_call: TRBV6-6
clone_size: NA
j_call: TRBJ2-7
cdr3_aa: CASSYLRGYEQYF
cdr3_nt: TGTGCCAGCAGTTATTTGCGGGGCTACGAGCAGTACTTC

d_call: TRBD2
v_call: TRBV19
clone_size: NA
j_call: TRBJ2-7
cdr3_aa: CASSGTSGPPSYEQYF
cdr3_nt: TGTGCCAGTAGTGGGACTAGCGGGCCCCCGTCCTACGAGCAGTACTTC

d_call: NA
v_call: TRBV9
clone_size: NA
j_call: TRBJ2-1
cdr3_aa: CASSVSGNEQFF
cdr3_nt: TGTGCCAGCAGCGTATCGGGTAATGAGCAGTTCTTC

d_call: NA
v_call: TRBV19
clone_size: once
j_call: TRBJ1-3
cdr3_aa: CASSLSGNTIYF
cdr3_nt: TGTGCCAGTAGTCTGTCTGGAAACACCATATATTTT

d_call: NA
v_call: TRBV5-4
clone_size: NA
j_call: TRBJ2-5
cdr3_aa: CASSLQGQETQYF
cdr3_nt: TGTGCCAGCAGCTTACAGGGACAAGAGACCCAGTACTTC

d_call: TRBD2
v_call: TRBV10-2
clone_size: NA
j_call: TRBJ2-2
cdr3_aa: CASSGAVQGLAGGSLGGELFF
cdr3_nt: TGCGCCAGCAGTGGGGCCGTCCAGGGACTAGCGGGGGGATCCCTCGGCGGGGAGCTGTTTTTT

d_call: NA
v_call: TRBV25-1
clone_size: NA
j_call: TRBJ1-2
cdr3_aa: CASSESANTNYGYTF
cdr3_nt: TGTGCCAGCAGTGAATCCGCTAACACTAACTATGGCTACACCTTC

d_call: TRBD2
v_call: TRBV10-3
clone_size: NA
j_call: TRBJ2-1
cdr3_aa: CAIRLGGGAYNEQFF
cdr3_nt: TGTGCCATCAGACTCGGCGGGGGGGCTTACAATGAGCAGTTCTTC

d_call: NA
v_call: TRBV11-2
clone_size: NA
j_call: TRBJ2-5
cdr3_aa: CASSLEQGETQYF
cdr3_nt: TGTGCCAGCAGCTTAGAACAGGGAGAGACCCAGTACTTC

d_call: NA
v_call: TRBV19
clone_size: NA
j_call: TRBJ1-4
cdr3_aa: CASSMGRLFEKLFF
cdr3_nt: TGTGCCAGTAGTATGGGCAGATTATTCGAAAAACTGTTTTTT

d_call: NA
v_call: TRBV10-2
clone_size: few
j_call: TRBJ1-1
cdr3_aa: CASSEKENTEAFF
cdr3_nt: TGCGCCAGCAGTGAGAAGGAGAACACTGAAGCTTTCTTT

d_call: NA
v_call: TRBV19
clone_size: NA
j_call: TRBJ1-4
cdr3_aa: CASSPGTWGDEKLFF
cdr3_nt: TGTGCCAGCAGTCCCGGGACATGGGGAGATGAAAAACTGTTTTTT

d_call: TRBD1
v_call: TRBV18
clone_size: NA
j_call: TRBJ1-4
cdr3_aa: CASSPRGGNEKLFF
cdr3_nt: TGTGCCAGCTCCCCCAGGGGGGGAAATGAAAAACTGTTTTTT

d_call: TRBD2
v_call: TRBV7-2
clone_size: NA
j_call: TRBJ2-7
cdr3_aa: CASSSGGPAWNEQYF
cdr3_nt: TGTGCCAGCAGTAGCGGGGGGCCCGCTTGGAACGAGCAGTACTTC

d_call: NA
v_call: TRBV7-2
clone_size: few
j_call: TRBJ1-6
cdr3_aa: CASSWDGGRGSPLHF
cdr3_nt: TGTGCCAGCAGCTGGGACGGTGGCAGGGGTTCACCCCTCCACTTT

d_call: NA
v_call: TRBV2
clone_size: NA
j_call: TRBJ1-6
cdr3_aa: CASSDLGNSPLHF
cdr3_nt: TGTGCCAGCAGTGATTTGGGTAATTCACCCCTCCACTTT

d_call: NA
v_call: TRBV10-3
clone_size: NA
j_call: TRBJ1-6
cdr3_aa: CAISGSSSYNSPLHF
cdr3_nt: TGTGCCATCAGTGGAAGCAGCTCCTATAATTCACCCCTCCACTTT

d_call: NA
v_call: TRBV29-1
clone_size: NA
j_call: TRBJ2-7
cdr3_aa: CSVDEGRQYF
cdr3_nt: TGCAGCGTTGATGAAGGACGGCAGTACTTC

d_call: TRBD1
v_call: TRBV6-4
clone_size: once
j_call: TRBJ2-7
cdr3_aa: CASKNRDSLTYEQYF
cdr3_nt: TGTGCCAGCAAGAACCGGGACAGCTTAACCTACGAGCAGTACTTC

d_call: TRBD2
v_call: TRBV5-1
clone_size: NA
j_call: TRBJ2-7
cdr3_aa: CASSLRRGGPYEQYF
cdr3_nt: TGCGCCAGCAGCTTACGTCGGGGGGGCCCCTACGAGCAGTACTTC

d_call: TRBD2
v_call: TRBV2
clone_size: NA
j_call: TRBJ2-3
cdr3_aa: CASSWTSATDTQYF
cdr3_nt: TGTGCCAGCAGCTGGACTAGCGCCACAGATACGCAGTATTTT

d_call: TRBD1
v_call: TRBV28
clone_size: NA
j_call: TRBJ1-2
cdr3_aa: CASSLSTRGHGYTF
cdr3_nt: TGTGCCAGCAGTTTATCTACCAGGGGGCATGGCTACACCTTC

d_call: TRBD1
v_call: TRBV6-5
clone_size: NA
j_call: TRBJ2-1
cdr3_aa: CASSYSGTGFYNEQFF
cdr3_nt: TGTGCCAGCAGTTACTCGGGGACAGGGTTCTACAATGAGCAGTTCTTC

d_call: TRBD1
v_call: TRBV7-6
clone_size: few
j_call: TRBJ1-1
cdr3_aa: CASSLAVSAPGQVNTEAFF
cdr3_nt: TGTGCCAGCAGCTTAGCAGTATCGGCCCCCGGACAGGTGAACACTGAAGCTTTCTTT

d_call: NA
v_call: TRBV25-1
clone_size: NA
j_call: TRBJ1-2
cdr3_aa: CASSVSGTSGYTF
cdr3_nt: TGTGCCAGCAGTGTATCCGGGACTTCTGGCTACACCTTC

d_call: NA
v_call: TRBV5-1
clone_size: NA
j_call: TRBJ2-1
cdr3_aa: CASSPESGSYNEQFF
cdr3_nt: TGCGCCAGCAGCCCGGAATCAGGGTCCTACAATGAGCAGTTCTTC

d_call: NA
v_call: TRBV11-2
clone_size: NA
j_call: TRBJ1-6
cdr3_aa: CASSQRSQGSPLHF
cdr3_nt: TGTGCCAGCAGCCAGAGATCACAGGGTTCACCCCTCCACTTT

d_call: NA
v_call: TRBV9
clone_size: NA
j_call: TRBJ2-5
cdr3_aa: CASSRNDGSQETQYF
cdr3_nt: TGTGCCAGCAGCAGAAACGACGGATCCCAAGAGACCCAGTACTTC

d_call: NA
v_call: TRBV7-8
clone_size: NA
j_call: TRBJ2-1
cdr3_aa: CASSLGDLSYNEQFF
cdr3_nt: TGTGCCAGCAGCTTAGGGGATCTCTCCTACAATGAGCAGTTCTTC

d_call: NA
v_call: TRBV4-2
clone_size: NA
j_call: TRBJ2-5
cdr3_aa: CASKVDSLKETQYF
cdr3_nt: TGTGCCAGCAAGGTAGACAGCCTCAAAGAGACCCAGTACTTC

d_call: TRBD2
v_call: TRBV10-3
clone_size: NA
j_call: TRBJ2-5
cdr3_aa: CATRTSGGQETQYF
cdr3_nt: TGTGCCACCCGGACTAGCGGGGGGCAAGAGACCCAGTACTTC

d_call: NA
v_call: TRBV6-4
clone_size: NA
j_call: TRBJ1-5
cdr3_aa: CASSETSNQPQHF
cdr3_nt: TGTGCCAGCAGTGAAACTAGCAATCAGCCCCAGCATTTT

d_call: NA
v_call: TRBV5-6
clone_size: NA
j_call: TRBJ2-3
cdr3_aa: CASSFRVTSTDTQYF
cdr3_nt: TGTGCCAGCTCCTTCCGGGTCACTAGCACAGATACGCAGTATTTT

d_call: NA
v_call: TRBV7-9
clone_size: NA
j_call: TRBJ2-7
cdr3_aa: CASSFGTTDTYEQYF
cdr3_nt: TGTGCCAGCAGCTTCGGTACGACGGATACCTACGAGCAGTACTTC

d_call: NA
v_call: TRBV10-3
clone_size: NA
j_call: TRBJ1-3
cdr3_aa: CAISGVDTIYF
cdr3_nt: TGTGCCATCAGTGGAGTTGACACCATATATTTT

d_call: NA
v_call: TRBV5-1
clone_size: few
j_call: TRBJ1-5
cdr3_aa: CASSLGEGNQPQHF
cdr3_nt: TGCGCCAGCAGCCTAGGTGAGGGCAATCAGCCCCAGCATTTT

d_call: TRBD1
v_call: TRBV27
clone_size: NA
j_call: TRBJ1-5
cdr3_aa: CASSPWDRTQPQHF
cdr3_nt: TGTGCCAGCAGTCCGTGGGACAGGACTCAGCCCCAGCATTTT

d_call: NA
v_call: TRBV10-1
clone_size: NA
j_call: TRBJ2-7
cdr3_aa: CASSEGGNSYEQYF
cdr3_nt: TGCGCCAGCAGTGAGGGGGGGAACTCCTACGAGCAGTACTTC

d_call: NA
v_call: TRBV11-2
clone_size: NA
j_call: TRBJ2-2
cdr3_aa: CASSLFYAGTNTGELFF
cdr3_nt: TGTGCCAGCAGCTTATTCTATGCGGGGACGAACACCGGGGAGCTGTTTTTT

d_call: TRBD1
v_call: TRBV19
clone_size: NA
j_call: TRBJ2-6
cdr3_aa: CASSRGRGRVSGANVLTF
cdr3_nt: TGTGCCAGTAGTAGGGGCAGGGGGCGGGTCTCTGGGGCCAACGTCCTGACTTTC

d_call: TRBD1
v_call: TRBV19
clone_size: NA
j_call: TRBJ2-4
cdr3_aa: CASTGDSKNIQYF
cdr3_nt: TGTGCCAGTACCGGGGACAGCAAAAACATTCAGTACTTC